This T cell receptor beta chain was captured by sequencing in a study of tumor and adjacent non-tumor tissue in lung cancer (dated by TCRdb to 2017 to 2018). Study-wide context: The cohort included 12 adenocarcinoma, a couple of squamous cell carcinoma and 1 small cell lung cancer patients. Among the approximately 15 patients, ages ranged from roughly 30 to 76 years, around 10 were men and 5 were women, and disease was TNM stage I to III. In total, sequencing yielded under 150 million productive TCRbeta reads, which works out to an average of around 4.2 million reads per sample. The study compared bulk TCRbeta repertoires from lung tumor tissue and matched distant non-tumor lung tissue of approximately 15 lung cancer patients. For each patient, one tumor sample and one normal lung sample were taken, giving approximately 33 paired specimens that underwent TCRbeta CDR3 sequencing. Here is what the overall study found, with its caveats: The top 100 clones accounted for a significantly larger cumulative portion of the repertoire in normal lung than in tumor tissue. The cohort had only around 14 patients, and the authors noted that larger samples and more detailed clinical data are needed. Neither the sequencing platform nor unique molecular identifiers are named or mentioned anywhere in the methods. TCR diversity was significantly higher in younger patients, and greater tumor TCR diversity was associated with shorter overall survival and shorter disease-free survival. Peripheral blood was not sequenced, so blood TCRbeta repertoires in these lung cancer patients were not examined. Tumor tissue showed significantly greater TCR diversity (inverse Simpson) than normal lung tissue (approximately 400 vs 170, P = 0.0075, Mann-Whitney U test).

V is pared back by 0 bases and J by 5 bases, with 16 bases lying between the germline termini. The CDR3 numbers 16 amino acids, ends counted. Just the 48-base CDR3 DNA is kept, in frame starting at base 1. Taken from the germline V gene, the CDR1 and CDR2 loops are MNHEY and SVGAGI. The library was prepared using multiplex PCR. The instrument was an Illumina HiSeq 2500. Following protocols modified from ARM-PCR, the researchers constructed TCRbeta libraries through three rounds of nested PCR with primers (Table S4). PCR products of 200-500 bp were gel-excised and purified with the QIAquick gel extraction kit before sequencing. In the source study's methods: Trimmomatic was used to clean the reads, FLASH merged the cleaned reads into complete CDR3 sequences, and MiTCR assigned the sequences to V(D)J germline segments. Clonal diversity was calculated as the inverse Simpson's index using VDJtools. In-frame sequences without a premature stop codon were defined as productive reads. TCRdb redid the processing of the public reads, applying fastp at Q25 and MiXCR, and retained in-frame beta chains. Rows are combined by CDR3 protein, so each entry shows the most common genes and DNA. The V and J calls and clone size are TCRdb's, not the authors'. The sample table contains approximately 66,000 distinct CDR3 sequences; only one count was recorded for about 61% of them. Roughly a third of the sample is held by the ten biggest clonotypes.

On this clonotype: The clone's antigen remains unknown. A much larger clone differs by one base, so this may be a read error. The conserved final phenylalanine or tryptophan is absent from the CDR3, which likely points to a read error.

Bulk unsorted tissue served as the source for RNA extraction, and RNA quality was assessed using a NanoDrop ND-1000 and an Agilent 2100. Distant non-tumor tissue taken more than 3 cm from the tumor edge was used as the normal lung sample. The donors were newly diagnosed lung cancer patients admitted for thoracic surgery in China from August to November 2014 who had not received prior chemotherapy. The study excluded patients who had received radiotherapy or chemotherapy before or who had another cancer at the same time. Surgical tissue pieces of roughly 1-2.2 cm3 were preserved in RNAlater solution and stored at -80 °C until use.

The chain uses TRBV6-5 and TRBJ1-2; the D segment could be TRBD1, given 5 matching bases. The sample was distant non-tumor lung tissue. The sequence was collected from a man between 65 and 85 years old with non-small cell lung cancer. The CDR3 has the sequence CASSYSTEGAQYGYTS. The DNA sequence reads TGTGCCAGCAGTTACTCGACAGAGGGTGCCCAGTATGGCTACACCTCC.